This T cell receptor beta chain derives from a study of blood T cell repertoires in COVID-19. Whole-study context: Collection of acute and convalescent COVID-19 samples took place in the United States, Italy and Spain. T cells, B-cell-depleted T cells, or PBMCs provided the cDNA or gDNA that served as material.

In the authors' workflow: Counts of nucleated cells, estimated from reference gene primer amplification, were obtained. The method was immunoSEQ multiplex PCR; TCRdb's version includes in-frame clones alone and lacks a portion of them. V and J calls and clone size are copied from that table; D and trimming were computed from the DNA. The data contain 200,000 to 300,000 clones, 84% of them seen just once; the ten biggest clones take up about 4%. From germline, CDR1 is SGHDT and CDR2 YYEEEE. V shed 1 base and J shed 2 bases, with 9 bases lying between them. CDR3 size: 14 residues. Material: peripheral blood. The J gene is TRBJ1-1, the V gene TRBV5-6, with D uncertain. The receptor was derived from a man in his fifties with acute or convalescent COVID-19. This CDR3 reads CASSLRGLNTEAFF. CDR3 coding DNA: TGTGCCAGCAGCTTGCGAGGGCTCAACACTGAAGCTTTCTTT.